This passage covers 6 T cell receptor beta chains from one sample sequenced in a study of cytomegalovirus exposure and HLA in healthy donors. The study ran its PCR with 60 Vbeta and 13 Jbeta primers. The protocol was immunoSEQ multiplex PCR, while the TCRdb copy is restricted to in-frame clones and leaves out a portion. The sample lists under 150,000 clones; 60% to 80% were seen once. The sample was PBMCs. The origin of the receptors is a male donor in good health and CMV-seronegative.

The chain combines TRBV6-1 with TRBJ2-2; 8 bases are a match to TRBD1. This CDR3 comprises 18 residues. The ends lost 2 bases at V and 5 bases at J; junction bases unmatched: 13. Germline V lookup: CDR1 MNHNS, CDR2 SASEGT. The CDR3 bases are TGTGCCAGCAGTGAATCAAGACAGGGGAGGTTGAGGACCGGGGAGCTGTTTTTT. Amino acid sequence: CASSESRQGRLRTGELFF.

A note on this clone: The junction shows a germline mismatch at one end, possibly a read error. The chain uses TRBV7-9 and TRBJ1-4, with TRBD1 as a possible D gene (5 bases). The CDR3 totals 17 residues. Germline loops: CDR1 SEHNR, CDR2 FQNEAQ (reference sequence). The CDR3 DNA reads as TGTTCCAGCAGCCGGGACGCTGGAGGGGCAACTAATGAAAAACTGTTTTTT. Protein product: CSSSRDAGGATNEKLFF.

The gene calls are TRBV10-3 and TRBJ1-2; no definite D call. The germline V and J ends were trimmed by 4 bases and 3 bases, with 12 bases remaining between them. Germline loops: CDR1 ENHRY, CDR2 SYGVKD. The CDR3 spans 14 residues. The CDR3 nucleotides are TGTGCCATCAGTGTTTCAGACGGGGACTATGGCTACACCTTC. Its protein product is CAISVSDGDYGYTF.

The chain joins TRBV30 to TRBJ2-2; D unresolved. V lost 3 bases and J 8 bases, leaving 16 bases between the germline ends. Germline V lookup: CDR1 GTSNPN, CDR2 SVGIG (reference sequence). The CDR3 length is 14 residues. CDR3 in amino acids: CAWRRAFWSGELFF. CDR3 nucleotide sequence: TGTGCCTGGAGAAGAGCTTTTTGGTCGGGGGAGCTGTTTTTT.

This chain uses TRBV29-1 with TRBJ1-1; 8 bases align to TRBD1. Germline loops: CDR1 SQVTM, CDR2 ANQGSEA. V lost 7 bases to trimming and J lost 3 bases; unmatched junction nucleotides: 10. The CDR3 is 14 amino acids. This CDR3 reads CSARGQGGDTEAFF. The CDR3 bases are TGCAGCGCGCGCGGACAGGGCGGGGACACTGAAGCTTTCTTT. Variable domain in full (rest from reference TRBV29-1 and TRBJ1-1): SAVISQKPSRDICQRGTSLTIQCQVDSQVTMMFWYRQQPGQSLTLIATANQGSEATYESGFVIDKFPISRPNLTFSTLTVSNMSPEDSSIYLCSARGQGGDTEAFFGQGTRLTVV.

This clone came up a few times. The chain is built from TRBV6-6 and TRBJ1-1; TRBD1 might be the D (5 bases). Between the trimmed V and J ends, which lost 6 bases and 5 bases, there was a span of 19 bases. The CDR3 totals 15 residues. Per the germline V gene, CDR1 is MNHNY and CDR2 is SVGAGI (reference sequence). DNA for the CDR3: TGTGCCAGCAGCCCCAGGGTGTTTGTGGAGACTGAAGCTTTCTTT. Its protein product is CASSPRVFVETEAFF.